This T cell receptor (beta chain) was captured in a study of spatial heterogeneity in lung cancer. This clonotype was picked up many times. Its antigen remains unknown. This beta chain turned up in a library designed for alpha chains; as an off-target read, its abundance says little. TCRdb redid the calling of the 5' RACE reads with MiXCR, one entry per CDR3 protein. The table records roughly 17,000 distinct CDR3 sequences, approximately 10% of them present only once. Time point meaning: sample taken at primary tumor resection. Frozen PBMC, nontumor lung or tumor provided whole RNA, which was sequenced unsorted. Germline-derived CDR1 and CDR2 are MNHEY and SVGEGT. The CDR3 covers 14 residues. Trimming pared 7 bases from V and 7 bases from J, leaving 16 bases between. Study-level points and caveats: Counts of expanded alpha and beta TCRs within tumors tracked the tumor nonsynonymous mutation count.

Sequenced here: lung tumor tissue, sampled at surgery. This chain uses TRBV6-2 or TRBV6-3 with TRBJ2-2; possibly TRBD1 for D (6 bases). This receptor was obtained from a female donor with early-stage non-small cell lung cancer. This CDR3 is CASTVQGVGGELFF. The CDR3, as DNA: TGTGCCAGCACCGTACAGGGCGTTGGCGGGGAGCTGTTTTTT.